The following is a T cell receptor beta chain sequence with its context. In germline, CDR1 is KGHSH, CDR2 LQKENI. V shed 2 bases, J shed 5 bases, and the junction held 14 bases outside the gene matches. The CDR3 spans 17 residues. Original methodology: Reference gene primer amplification gave nucleated cell count estimates. The data were produced by immunoSEQ multiplex PCR, yet TCRdb's version contains in-frame clones alone and is incomplete. That table gives V, J and clone size, and the DNA gave D and trimming. Among over 65,000 clones listed, around 86% were seen once. This entry belongs to a study of blood T cell repertoires in COVID-19. Study information: Acute-phase and convalescent COVID-19 samples originated in the United States, Italy and Spain. From T cells, B-cell-depleted T cells, or PBMCs came the material, which was cDNA or gDNA.

The origin of this receptor is a human donor in a cohort sampled during active COVID-19. Input material: peripheral blood. The chain couples TRBV18 to TRBJ1-1; 7 bases agree with TRBD1. The CDR3 loop reads CASSPRGQSAVGTEAFF. In DNA, the CDR3 is TGTGCCAGCTCACCAAGGGGACAGTCAGCCGTGGGAACTGAAGCTTTCTTT. The full variable domain, with the rest looked up from reference TRBV18 and TRBJ1-1, is NAGVMQNPRHLVRRRGQEARLRCSPMKGHSHVYWYRQLPEEGLKFMVYLQKENIIDESGMPKERFSAEFPKEGPSILRIQQVVRGDSAAYFCASSPRGQSAVGTEAFFGQGTRLTVV.